Below are 18 T cell receptor beta chains sequenced from a single sample in a study of shared clonotypes between healthy human individuals (TCRdb year 2020). Library generation was performed with the immunoSEQ multiplex PCR assay. TCRdb took this table from immuneACCESS and kept in-frame rearrangements with V and J called. Such tables lack part of the clones; where checked against another copy, unresolved V genes explain under half of the gap, and the rest is unexplained. The sample table shows under 600,000 clones, and roughly 79% are seen once. The biggest ten clones account for around 11% of the sample. The source material was PBMCs. The source is a woman between 35 and 50 years old in good health. Some clones in this sample may be carry-over from other donors' samples.

With regard to this clone: Different DNA sequences within this sample yield the same CDR3. The chain employs TRBV5-4 and TRBJ1-2; D gene uncertain. Germline V lookup: CDR1 SGHNT, CDR2 YYREEE (reference sequence). This CDR3 spans 13 amino acids. V lost 0 bases to trimming and J lost 5 bases, with 8 bases between them. CDR3 bases: TGTGCCAGCAGCTTGGTAGGGTCGTATGGCTACACCTTC. Residues: CASSLVGSYGYTF. The full variable domain, with the rest looked up from reference TRBV5-4 and TRBJ1-2, is ETGVTQSPTHLIKTRGQQVTLRCSSQSGHNTVSWYQQALGQGPQFIFQYYREEENGRGNFPPRFSGLQFPNYSSELNVNALELDDSALYLCASSLVGSYGYTFGSGTRLTVV.

In this sample, this clone turned up once. DNA of the CDR3: TGTGCCAGCAGCTTAGGGGGGTCTGGTCCCTACGAGCAGTACTTC. This sequence encodes CASSLGGSGPYEQYF. The chain is built from TRBV7-6 and TRBJ2-7; D could derive from TRBD1 or TRBD2 (5 bases each). The V and J ends lost 1 base and 2 bases respectively, with 12 bases between them. This CDR3 has 15 amino acids. Per the germline V gene, CDR1 is SGHVS and CDR2 is FNYEAQ.

The chain employs TRBV6-1 and TRBJ1-1; the D gene is possibly TRBD1 (5 bases). This CDR3 has 14 amino acids. Germline assignment: CDR1 MNHNS and CDR2 SASEGT. The V end was cut by 2 bases, the J end by 4 bases, with 11 bases between. Here the CDR3 reads CASSELGGSTEAFF. For the CDR3, the DNA is TGTGCCAGCAGTGAACTGGGGGGTTCCACTGAAGCTTTCTTT.

The chain combines TRBV25-1 with TRBJ1-5; 8 nucleotides match TRBD1. The germline V gene has CDR1 MGHDK and CDR2 SYGVNS. V shed 6 bases and J 2 bases; nucleotides not matched to a gene: 3. The CDR3 totals 14 residues. The CDR3 DNA is TGTGCCAGCAGAGGACAGGGCCGCAATCAGCCCCAGCATTTT. Amino acids: CASRGQGRNQPQHF.

This clone was seen once. The gene calls are TRBV4-2 and TRBJ2-5; D remains ambiguous. The germline V gene encodes CDR1 LGHNA and CDR2 YNFKEQ. V lost 1 base and J 4 bases, leaving 7 bases between the germline ends. CDR3 size: 13 residues. The CDR3 DNA reads TGTGCCAGCAGCCAAGTCGGGCGAGAGACCCAGTACTTC. Translating it yields CASSQVGRETQYF.

The V and J genes are TRBV18 and TRBJ2-2; 7 bases are a match to TRBD1. The V and J ends lost 3 bases and 2 bases, in that order; junction bases with no gene match: 15. Germline V lookup: CDR1 KGHSH, CDR2 LQKENI. CDR3 size: 19 residues. In DNA form, the CDR3 reads TGTGCCAGCTCACCGGGATTGACGGGGACAGAAGATAACACCGGGGAGCTGTTTTTT. Its protein product is CASSPGLTGTEDNTGELFF. The entire variable domain, with the rest obtained from reference TRBV18 and TRBJ2-2, is as follows: NAGVMQNPRHLVRRRGQEARLRCSPMKGHSHVYWYRQLPEEGLKFMVYLQKENIIDESGMPKERFSAEFPKEGPSILRIQQVVRGDSAAYFCASSPGLTGTEDNTGELFFGEGSRLTVL.

The CDR3 is CASSLVQGMNTEAFF. CDR3 in DNA: TGTGCCAGCAGCTTGGTACAGGGGATGAACACTGAAGCTTTCTTT. The chain has TRBV5-4 and TRBJ1-1; 7 positions match TRBD1. Germline trimming cut 0 bases from V and 0 bases from J; bases unmatched to any gene: 2. The CDR3 has 15 amino acids. Germline assignment: CDR1 SGHNT and CDR2 YYREEE (reference sequence). Using reference TRBV5-4 and TRBJ1-1 for the parts outside the CDR3, the full variable domain is ETGVTQSPTHLIKTRGQQVTLRCSSQSGHNTVSWYQQALGQGPQFIFQYYREEENGRGNFPPRFSGLQFPNYSSELNVNALELDDSALYLCASSLVQGMNTEAFFGQGTRLTVV.

This chain links TRBV28 with TRBJ2-2; 8 bases agree with TRBD2. V was pared by 6 bases and J by 0 bases, with 3 bases of the junction left unmatched. Germline V gene lookup returns CDR1 MDHEN and CDR2 SYDVKM. The CDR3 spans 15 residues. DNA of the CDR3: TGTGCCAGCAGCGAGGGACTAGCGAACACCGGGGAGCTGTTTTTT. Amino acid sequence: CASSEGLANTGELFF.

The gene calls are TRBV5-1 and TRBJ2-3; D is perhaps TRBD2 (6 bases). The CDR3 contains 19 residues. CDR1 and CDR2 (germline): SGHRS, YFSETQ. V lost 0 bases to trimming and J lost 4 bases, with 24 bases between them. This CDR3 is CASSLEVLASPSRADTQYF. Written as DNA, the CDR3 is TGCGCCAGCAGCTTGGAAGTCCTAGCGTCCCCCAGTAGGGCAGATACGCAGTATTTT.

The chain links TRBV9 to TRBJ1-4; 7 bases match TRBD1. The CDR3 runs 17 residues. V trimming: 3 bases; J trimming: 7 bases; junction bases outside the gene matches: 15. CDR1 and CDR2 (germline): SGDLS, YYNGEE. The CDR3 DNA sequence: TGTGCCAGCAGCGCACCCCAAGGCCAGGGGGTGAGTGAAAAACTGTTTTTT. As protein: CASSAPQGQGVSEKLFF.

The J gene is TRBJ2-1, the V gene TRBV29-1; 10 bases align to TRBD2. Germline V CDR1 and CDR2: SQVTM, ANQGSEA. Trimming removed 4 bases from V and 3 bases from J; junction bases left unmatched: 15. The CDR3 length is 18 residues. The DNA of the CDR3 is TGCAGCGTTGGCAGTCGGCTAGCGGGAGTATTAATCTACAATGAGCAGTTCTTC. Protein: CSVGSRLAGVLIYNEQFF.

The V gene is TRBV5-4, the J gene TRBJ2-7, with 11 nucleotides matching TRBD2. Germline V CDR1 and CDR2: SGHNT, YYREEE (reference sequence). This CDR3 has 15 amino acids. After removal of 3 bases from V and 6 bases from J, the junction contained 8 bases not matched to a gene. CDR3 loop: CASSSQLAGAGEQYF. The CDR3 DNA reads TGTGCCAGCAGCTCACAACTAGCGGGAGCGGGCGAGCAGTACTTC. Using reference TRBV5-4 and TRBJ2-7 for the parts outside the CDR3, the full variable domain is ETGVTQSPTHLIKTRGQQVTLRCSSQSGHNTVSWYQQALGQGPQFIFQYYREEENGRGNFPPRFSGLQFPNYSSELNVNALELDDSALYLCASSSQLAGAGEQYFGPGTRLTVT.

V and J are TRBV10-3 and TRBJ2-5, with D perhaps matching TRBD1 or TRBD2 (5 bases each). The CDR3 is 14 amino acids. Germline loops: CDR1 ENHRY, CDR2 SYGVKD. V was trimmed by 0 bases and J by 7 bases, leaving 12 bases between them. CDR3 amino acids: CAISESWDGGTQYF. The CDR3 DNA sequence: TGTGCCATCAGTGAGTCGTGGGACGGAGGGACCCAGTACTTC.

This chain links TRBV5-1 with TRBJ2-3; 9 bases are a match to TRBD2. Trimming took 0 bases from V and 0 from J; bases not matched to a gene: 2. Germline V CDR1 and CDR2: SGHRS, YFSETQ. The CDR3 is 16 amino acids. The CDR3 nucleotides are TGCGCCAGCAGCTTGGAAGCGGGAGGTAGCACAGATACGCAGTATTTT. Protein product: CASSLEAGGSTDTQYF.

This clone is a singleton in its sample. V is TRBV27 and J is TRBJ2-3, with D hard to call. Per the germline V gene, CDR1 is MNHEY and CDR2 is SMNVEV (reference sequence). Deletions cut 4 bases from V and 1 base from J, with 18 bases between. This CDR3 contains 17 residues. The CDR3 reads CASSSPWQKGGTDTQYF. The CDR3 DNA reads as TGTGCCAGCAGTTCCCCCTGGCAGAAGGGCGGCACAGATACGCAGTATTTT.

The gene calls are TRBV5-1 and TRBJ1-4, with D hard to call. The germline gives CDR1 SGHRS, CDR2 YFSETQ. The V gene lost 3 bases and the J gene lost 8 bases, with 11 bases spanning the gap. The CDR3 runs 13 residues. Here the CDR3 reads CASSSAPNEKLFF. For the CDR3, the DNA is TGCGCCAGCAGCTCCGCCCCGAACGAAAAACTGTTTTTT.

The chain recombines TRBV11-2 with TRBJ2-7; 7 nucleotides match TRBD1. The V gene end was trimmed by 3 bases and the J gene end by 7 bases; junction bases not matched to a gene: 9. Germline assignment: CDR1 SGHAT and CDR2 FQNNGV. The CDR3 length is 14 residues. This CDR3 is CASSFTKGAREQYF. Written as DNA, the CDR3 is TGTGCCAGCAGCTTCACAAAGGGGGCTAGAGAGCAGTACTTC.

V is TRBV11-3 and J is TRBJ2-7; TRBD1 might be the D (6 bases). This CDR3 contains 15 residues. Germline V gene lookup returns CDR1 SGHNT and CDR2 YENEEA. V dropped 4 bases and J dropped 2 bases, with 15 bases sitting between them. The CDR3 protein is CASSYPGHQAYEQYF. CDR3 DNA sequence: TGTGCCAGCAGCTACCCGGGACATCAAGCCTACGAGCAGTACTTC.